A single sample gave rise to the 21 T cell receptor beta chains below, sequenced in a study of blood T cell repertoires in COVID-19. Generated by immunoSEQ multiplex PCR, the TCRdb table keeps only in-frame clones and is missing some. The sample has around 400,000 clones, 80% to 95% seen once. Input material: PBMCs or T cells enriched from blood (not recorded which). Receptor source: a woman aged 40 to 50 who had been exposed to COVID-19.

V and J are TRBV11-2 and TRBJ1-1; 7 bases are a match to TRBD1. CDR3 length: 14 residues. J gave up 0 bases and V 4 bases, and 2 bases lay outside the gene matches. Germline V gene sequence: CDR1 SGHAT, CDR2 FQNNGV. CDR3 loop: CASSSTGMNTEAFF. DNA for the CDR3: TGTGCCAGCAGCTCGACAGGGATGAACACTGAAGCTTTCTTT.

The chain is built from TRBV21-1 and TRBJ1-2. TRBV21-1 is a listed pseudogene. This CDR3 spans 18 amino acids. CDR3 residues: CASSQGNLRLIGKAGYTF. The CDR3 DNA reads as TGTGCCAGCAGCCAAGGCAACCTCAGATTAATCGGGAAAGCTGGCTACACCTTC.

As to this clone: Other DNA variants within this sample encode the same CDR3. V gene TRBV5-1 combines with J gene TRBJ1-1, with unresolved D. CDR1 and CDR2 (germline): SGHRS, YFSETQ. The V and J ends lost 4 bases and 1 base respectively, with 5 bases between them. The CDR3 is 12 amino acids. Here the CDR3 reads CASSTGNTEAFF. In DNA, the CDR3 is TGCGCCAGCAGCACGGGGAACACTGAAGCTTTCTTT. Based on the CDR3 plus reference TRBV5-1 and TRBJ1-1, the full variable domain is KAGVTQTPRYLIKTRGQQVTLSCSPISGHRSVSWYQQTPGQGLQFLFEYFSETQRNKGNFPGRFSGRQFSNSRSEMNVSTLELGDSALYLCASSTGNTEAFFGQGTRLTVV.

The chain links TRBV5-8 to TRBJ1-3; D gene unclear. The CDR3 has 18 amino acids. The germline V and J ends were trimmed by 1 base and 2 bases, with 19 bases remaining between them. Per the germline V gene, CDR1 is SGHTS and CDR2 is YDEGEE. The CDR3 sequence is CASSLWVGGAGPGNTIYF. In nucleotides, the CDR3 is TGTGCCAGCAGCTTGTGGGTCGGAGGTGCGGGCCCTGGAAACACCATATATTTT.

The V and J genes are TRBV6-5 and TRBJ1-2; TRBD1 might be the D (6 bases). V was clipped by 6 bases and J by 8 bases, with 19 bases between them. CDR1 and CDR2 from the germline V gene are MNHEY and SVGAGI. The CDR3 is made up of 14 amino acids. CDR3 sequence: CASSQITGLGGYTF. The CDR3 region has the DNA TGTGCCAGCAGCCAAATTACAGGGTTGGGAGGCTACACCTTC.

The chain links TRBV2 to TRBJ2-7; 8 bases align to TRBD2. Looked up from germline, CDR1 is SNHLY and CDR2 is FYNNEI. The trim removed 6 bases at V and 2 bases at J, leaving 6 bases unmatched. The CDR3 runs to 14 residues. CDR3 protein: CASSASGGTYEQYF. CDR3 DNA: TGTGCCAGCAGCGCAAGCGGGGGAACCTACGAGCAGTACTTC.

The chain recombines TRBV30 with TRBJ1-6; TRBD1 matches at 7 bases. V shed 2 bases and J 4 bases; nucleotides not matched to a gene: 8. Germline CDR1 reads GTSNPN; CDR2 reads SVGIG (reference sequence). CDR3 length: 16 residues. CDR3 sequence reads: CAWSSPTGQYNSPLHF. The DNA for the CDR3 is TGTGCCTGGAGTTCTCCAACGGGACAGTATAATTCACCCCTCCACTTT. The full variable domain, with the rest looked up from reference TRBV30 and TRBJ1-6, is SQTIHQWPATLVQPVGSPLSLECTVEGTSNPNLYWYRQAAGRGLQLLFYSVGIGQISSEVPQNLSASRPQDRQFILSSKKLLLSDSGFYLCAWSSPTGQYNSPLHFGNGTRLTVT.

The rearrangement links TRBV7-6 to TRBJ2-1; unclear D gene. Germline assignment: CDR1 SGHVS and CDR2 FNYEAQ. This CDR3 contains 11 residues. Between the trimmed V and J ends, which lost 1 base and 9 bases, there was a span of 4 bases. The CDR3 nucleotides are TGTGCCAGCAGCTTAGGTAGTGAGCAGTTCTTC. Protein: CASSLGSEQFF.

This chain joins TRBV4-3 and TRBJ1-6, with D possibly matching TRBD1 (6 bases). Trimming cost V 1 base and J 10 bases, with 23 bases left between them. The CDR3 runs to 18 residues. Germline loops: CDR1 LGHNA, CDR2 YSLEER. Here the CDR3 reads CASSQVRTGPSGGSPLHF. CDR3 coding DNA: TGCGCCAGCAGCCAAGTGAGAACAGGACCTTCTGGGGGCTCACCCCTCCACTTT.

The CDR3 nucleotides are TGTGCCAGTAGTTGGACAGGGAATGGTCCTTATGGCTACACCTTC. Its protein is CASSWTGNGPYGYTF. The chain uses TRBV19 and TRBJ1-2, with 8 bases that match TRBD1. The CDR3 is made up of 15 amino acids. V trimming: 5 bases; J trimming: 5 bases; junction bases outside the gene matches: 10. Looked up from germline, CDR1 is LNHDA and CDR2 is SQIVND (reference sequence). Variable domain in full (rest from reference TRBV19 and TRBJ1-2): DGGITQSPKYLFRKEGQNVTLSCEQNLNHDAMYWYRQDPGQGLRLIYYSQIVNDFQKGDIAEGYSVSREKKESFPLTVTSAQKNPTAFYLCASSWTGNGPYGYTFGSGTRLTVV.

The chain uses TRBV12-5 and TRBJ2-7; 14 bases are a match to TRBD2. The germline V gene has CDR1 LGHNT and CDR2 FRNRAP. The V gene end was trimmed by 7 bases and the J gene end by 4 bases; junction bases not matched to a gene: 6. The CDR3 is 15 amino acids. The CDR3 reads CASAPGLAGGYEQYF. CDR3 bases: TGTGCTAGTGCCCCAGGACTAGCGGGAGGTTACGAGCAGTACTTC.

On this clone: A read error may account for a junction end that differs from germline. The chain recombines TRBV15 with TRBJ1-6; D not resolved. The germline gives CDR1 LNHNV, CDR2 YYDKDF (reference sequence). This CDR3 spans 15 amino acids. The CDR3 bases are TGTGCCACCAGCAGAGATCCCTCCCATAATTCACCCCTCCACTTT. Protein product: CATSRDPSHNSPLHF.

The chain combines TRBV30 with TRBJ2-3; no definite D call. From germline, CDR1 is GTSNPN and CDR2 SVGIG (reference sequence). Trimming took off 0 bases at V and 6 bases at J, with 19 bases between the two ends. This CDR3 has 16 residues. This CDR3 is CAWSVLLVPPRDTQYF. CDR3 in DNA: TGTGCCTGGAGTGTTTTGCTAGTTCCCCCGAGGGATACGCAGTATTTT.

J is TRBJ1-2 and V is TRBV5-6; 10 bases line up with TRBD1. In germline, CDR1 is SGHDT, CDR2 YYEEEE. The CDR3 extends over 13 amino acids. V trimming: 2 bases; J trimming: 7 bases; junction bases outside the gene matches: 2. The CDR3 nucleotides read TGTGCCAGCAGCTTTGGACAGGGGGTTGGCTACACCTTC. Translating it yields CASSFGQGVGYTF.

This sequence joins TRBV9 and TRBJ2-7; a possible D gene is TRBD2 (5 bases). The germline V gene has CDR1 SGDLS and CDR2 YYNGEE. The CDR3 contains 13 residues. V was shortened by 4 bases and J by 5 bases, with 13 bases between the two germline ends. The CDR3 reads CASSPGLSHEQYF. The CDR3, as DNA: TGTGCCAGCAGCCCCGGACTGAGTCACGAGCAGTACTTC.

V and J are TRBV6-1 and TRBJ2-7; TRBD2 matches 13 bases. Germline trimming cut 1 base from V and 10 bases from J; bases unmatched to any gene: 4. This CDR3 spans 14 amino acids. In germline, CDR1 is MNHNS, CDR2 SASEGT. The CDR3 spells CASSEGGLAGSQYF. In DNA form, the CDR3 reads TGTGCCAGCAGTGAAGGGGGACTAGCGGGGTCACAGTACTTC.

The chain joins TRBV14 to TRBJ1-2; a weak D match, TRBD1 (6 bases). This CDR3 spans 16 amino acids. The V end lost 4 bases, the J end lost 3 bases, and 18 bases lay between the germline ends. In germline, CDR1 is SGHDN, CDR2 FVKESK. The CDR3, as DNA: TGTGCCAGCAGCCCCGATACAGGGAGGGTTTACTATGGCTACACCTTC. Encoded protein: CASSPDTGRVYYGYTF.

The rearrangement links TRBV6-5 to TRBJ1-6, with 10 bases lining up with TRBD1. Germline V gene lookup returns CDR1 MNHEY and CDR2 SVGAGI. V lost 4 bases to trimming and J lost 6 bases; unmatched junction nucleotides: 3. The CDR3 consists of 15 residues. CDR3 nucleotide sequence: TGTGCCAGCAGTTGGGACAGGGGCCCTAATTCACCCCTCCACTTT. Its protein is CASSWDRGPNSPLHF.

V and J are TRBV7-8 and TRBJ2-7, with TRBD1 identical over 8 bases. Germline V gene lookup returns CDR1 SGHVS and CDR2 FQNEAQ. This CDR3 is 14 amino acids long. The V and J ends lost 5 bases and 13 bases, in that order; junction bases with no gene match: 16. CDR3 bases: TGTGCCAGCAGCCGCGCCCCGCAGGGGGCAATCGCATACTTC. Translation gives CASSRAPQGAIAYF.

J is TRBJ2-3 and V is TRBV24-1, with D perhaps matching TRBD2 (5 bases). The V gene lost 3 bases and the J gene lost 0 bases, with 9 bases spanning the gap. Germline CDR1 KGHDR, CDR2 SFDVKD. The CDR3 length is 15 residues. CDR3 sequence: CATSDTRTSTDTQYF. In DNA form, the CDR3 reads TGTGCCACCAGTGATACACGGACTAGCACAGATACGCAGTATTTT.

The chain joins TRBV5-1 to TRBJ2-5, with TRBD2 matching 10 bases. The CDR3 length is 16 residues. CDR1 and CDR2 (germline): SGHRS, YFSETQ. Trimming cost V 2 bases and J 2 bases; bases outside gene matches: 6. Here the CDR3 DNA reads TGCGCCAGCAGCTTAGCGGGGGGGGCATGGCAAGAGACCCAGTACTTC. This codes for CASSLAGGAWQETQYF.